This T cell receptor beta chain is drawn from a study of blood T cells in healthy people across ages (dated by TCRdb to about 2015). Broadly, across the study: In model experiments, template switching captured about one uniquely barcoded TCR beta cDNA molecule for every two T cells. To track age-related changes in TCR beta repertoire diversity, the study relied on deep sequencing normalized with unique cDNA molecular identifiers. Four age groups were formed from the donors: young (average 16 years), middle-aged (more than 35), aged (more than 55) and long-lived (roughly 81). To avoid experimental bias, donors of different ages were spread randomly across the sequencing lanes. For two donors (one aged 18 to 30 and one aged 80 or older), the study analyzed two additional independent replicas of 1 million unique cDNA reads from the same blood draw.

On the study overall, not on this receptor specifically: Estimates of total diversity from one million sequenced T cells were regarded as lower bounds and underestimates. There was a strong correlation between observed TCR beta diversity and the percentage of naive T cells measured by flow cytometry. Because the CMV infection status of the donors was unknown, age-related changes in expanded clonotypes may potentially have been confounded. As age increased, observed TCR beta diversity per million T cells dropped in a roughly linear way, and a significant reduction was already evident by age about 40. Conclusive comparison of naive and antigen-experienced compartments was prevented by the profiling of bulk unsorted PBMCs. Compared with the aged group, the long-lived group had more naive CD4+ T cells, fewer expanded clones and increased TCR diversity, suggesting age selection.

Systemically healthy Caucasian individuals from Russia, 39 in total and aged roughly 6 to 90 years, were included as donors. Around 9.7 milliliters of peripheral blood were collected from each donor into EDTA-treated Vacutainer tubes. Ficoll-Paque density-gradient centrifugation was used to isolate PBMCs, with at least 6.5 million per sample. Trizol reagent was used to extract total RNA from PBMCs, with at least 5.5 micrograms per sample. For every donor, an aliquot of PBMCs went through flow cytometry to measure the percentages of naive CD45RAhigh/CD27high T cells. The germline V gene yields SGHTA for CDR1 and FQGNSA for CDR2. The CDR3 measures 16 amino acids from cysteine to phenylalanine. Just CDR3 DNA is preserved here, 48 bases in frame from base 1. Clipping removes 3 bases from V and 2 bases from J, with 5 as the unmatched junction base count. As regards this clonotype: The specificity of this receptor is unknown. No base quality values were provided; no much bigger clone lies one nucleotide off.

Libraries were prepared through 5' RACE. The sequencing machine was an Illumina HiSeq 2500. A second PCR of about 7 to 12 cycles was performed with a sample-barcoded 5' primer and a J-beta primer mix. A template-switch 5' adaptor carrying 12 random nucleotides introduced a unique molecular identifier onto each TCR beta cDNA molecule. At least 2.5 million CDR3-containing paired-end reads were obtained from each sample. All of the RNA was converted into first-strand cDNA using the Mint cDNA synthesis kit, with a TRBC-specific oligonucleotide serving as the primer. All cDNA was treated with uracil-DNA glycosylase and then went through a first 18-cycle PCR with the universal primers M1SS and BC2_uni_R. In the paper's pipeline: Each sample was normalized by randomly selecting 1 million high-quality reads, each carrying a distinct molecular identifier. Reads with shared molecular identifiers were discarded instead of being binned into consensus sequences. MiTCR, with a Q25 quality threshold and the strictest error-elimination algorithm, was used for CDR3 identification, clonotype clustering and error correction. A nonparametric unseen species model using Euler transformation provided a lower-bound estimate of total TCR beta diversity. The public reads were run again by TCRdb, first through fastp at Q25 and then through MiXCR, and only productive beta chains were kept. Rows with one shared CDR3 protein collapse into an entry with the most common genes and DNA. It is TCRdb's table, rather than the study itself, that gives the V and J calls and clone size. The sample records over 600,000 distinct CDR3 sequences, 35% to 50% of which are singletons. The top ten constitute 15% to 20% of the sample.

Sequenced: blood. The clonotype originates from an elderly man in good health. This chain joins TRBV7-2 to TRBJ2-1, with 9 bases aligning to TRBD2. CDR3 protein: CASSLSGLAAYNEQFF. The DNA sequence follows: TGTGCCAGCAGCTTGTCGGGACTAGCTGCCTACAATGAGCAGTTCTTC.